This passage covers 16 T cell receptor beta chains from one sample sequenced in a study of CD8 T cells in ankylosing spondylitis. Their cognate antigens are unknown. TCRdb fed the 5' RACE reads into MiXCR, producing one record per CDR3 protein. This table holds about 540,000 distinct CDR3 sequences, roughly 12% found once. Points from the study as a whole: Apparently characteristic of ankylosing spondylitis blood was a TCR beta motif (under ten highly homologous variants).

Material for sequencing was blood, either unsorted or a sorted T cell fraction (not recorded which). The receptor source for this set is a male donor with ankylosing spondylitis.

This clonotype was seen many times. In DNA form, the CDR3 reads TGCAGTGCTAGGAAGTTCACAGGGGGAAACACCATATATTTT. Its translation: CSARKFTGGNTIYF. The chain carries TRBV20-1 and TRBJ1-3; tentatively, D is TRBD1 (6 bases). The V gene's germline CDR1 is DFQATT and CDR2 SNEGSKA (reference sequence). The CDR3 is made up of 14 amino acids. V was cut by 3 bases and J by 4 bases, with 13 bases left in between.

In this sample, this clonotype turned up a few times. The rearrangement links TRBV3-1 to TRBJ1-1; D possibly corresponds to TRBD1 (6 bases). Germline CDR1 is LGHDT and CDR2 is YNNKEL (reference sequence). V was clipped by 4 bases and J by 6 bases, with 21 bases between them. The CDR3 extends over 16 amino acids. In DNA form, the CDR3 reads TGTGCCAGCAGCCCAGAGGGGGGGTTGACTGTTCCTGAAGCTTTCTTT. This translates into CASSPEGGLTVPEAFF.

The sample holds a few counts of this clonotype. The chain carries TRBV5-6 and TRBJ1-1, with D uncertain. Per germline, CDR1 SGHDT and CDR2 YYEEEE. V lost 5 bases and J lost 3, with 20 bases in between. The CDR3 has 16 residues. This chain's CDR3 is CASRVHIGSLYTEAFF. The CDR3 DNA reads TGTGCCAGCAGGGTCCACATTGGCAGCTTATACACTGAAGCTTTCTTT.

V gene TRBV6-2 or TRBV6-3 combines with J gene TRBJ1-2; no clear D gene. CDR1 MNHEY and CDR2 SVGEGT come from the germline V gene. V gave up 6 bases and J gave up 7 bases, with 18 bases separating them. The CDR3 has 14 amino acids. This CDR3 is CASRPAGSTSGYTF. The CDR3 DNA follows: TGTGCCAGCAGACCTGCGGGCAGTACTAGTGGCTACACCTTC.

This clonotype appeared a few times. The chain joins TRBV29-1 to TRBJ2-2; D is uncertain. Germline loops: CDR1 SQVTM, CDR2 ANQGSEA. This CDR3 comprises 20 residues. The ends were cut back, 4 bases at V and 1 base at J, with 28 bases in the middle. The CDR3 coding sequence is TGCAGCGTTGTCTCGTCGGATACGGCAGGAACTTCTATGAACACCGGGGAGCTGTTTTTT. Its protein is CSVVSSDTAGTSMNTGELFF.

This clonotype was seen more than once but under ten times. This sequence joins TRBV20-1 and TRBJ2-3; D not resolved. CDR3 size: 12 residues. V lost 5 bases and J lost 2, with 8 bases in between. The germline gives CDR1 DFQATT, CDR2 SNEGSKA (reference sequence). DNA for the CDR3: TGCAGTGCTCAAATGTACACAGATACGCAGTATTTT. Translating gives CSAQMYTDTQYF.

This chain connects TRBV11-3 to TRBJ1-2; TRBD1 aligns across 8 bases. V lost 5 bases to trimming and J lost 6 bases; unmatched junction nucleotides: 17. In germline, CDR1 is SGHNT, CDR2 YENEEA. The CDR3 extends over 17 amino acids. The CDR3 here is CASSLSGRAGGANGYTF. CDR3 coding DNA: TGTGCCAGCAGCCTCTCCGGTCGGGCAGGGGGCGCGAATGGCTACACCTTC.

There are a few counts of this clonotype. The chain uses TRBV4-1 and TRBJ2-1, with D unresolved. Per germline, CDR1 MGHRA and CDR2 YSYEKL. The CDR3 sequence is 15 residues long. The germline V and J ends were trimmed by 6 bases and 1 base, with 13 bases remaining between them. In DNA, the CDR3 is TGCGCCAGCAGGCTCTCGCCTAGATCCTACAATGAGCAGTTCTTC. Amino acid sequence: CASRLSPRSYNEQFF.

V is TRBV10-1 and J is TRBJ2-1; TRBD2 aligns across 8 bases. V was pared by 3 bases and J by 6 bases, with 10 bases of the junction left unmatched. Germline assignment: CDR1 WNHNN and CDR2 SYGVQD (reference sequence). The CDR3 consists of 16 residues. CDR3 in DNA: TGCGCCAGCAGTGATGAGTTCTCCGGGAGGGGCAATGAGCAGTTCTTC. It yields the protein CASSDEFSGRGNEQFF.

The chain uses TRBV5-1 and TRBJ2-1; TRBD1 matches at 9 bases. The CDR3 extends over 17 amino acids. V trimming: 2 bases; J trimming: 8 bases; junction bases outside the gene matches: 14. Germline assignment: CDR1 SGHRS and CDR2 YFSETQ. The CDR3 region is CASSFTGTGYVGDEQFF. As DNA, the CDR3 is TGCGCCAGCAGCTTTACCGGGACAGGGTACGTGGGGGATGAGCAGTTCTTC.

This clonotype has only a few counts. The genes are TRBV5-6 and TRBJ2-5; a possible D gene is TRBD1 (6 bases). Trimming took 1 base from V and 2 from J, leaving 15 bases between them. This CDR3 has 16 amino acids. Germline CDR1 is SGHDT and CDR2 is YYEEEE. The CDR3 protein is CASSLMSGDGQETQYF. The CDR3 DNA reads TGTGCCAGCAGCTTGATGTCAGGGGACGGTCAAGAGACCCAGTACTTC.

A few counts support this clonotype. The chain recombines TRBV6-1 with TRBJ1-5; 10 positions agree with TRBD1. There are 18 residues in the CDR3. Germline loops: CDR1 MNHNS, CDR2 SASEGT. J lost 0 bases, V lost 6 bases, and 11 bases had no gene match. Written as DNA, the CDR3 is TGTGCCAGCAGGACAGGGGGCTTCTTTGAAGATAGCAATCAGCCCCAGCATTTT. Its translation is CASRTGGFFEDSNQPQHF.

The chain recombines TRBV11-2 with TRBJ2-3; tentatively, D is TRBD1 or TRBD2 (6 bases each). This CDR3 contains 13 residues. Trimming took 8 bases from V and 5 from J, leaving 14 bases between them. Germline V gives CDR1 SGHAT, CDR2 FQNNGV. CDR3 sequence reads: CASRPGAKDTQYF. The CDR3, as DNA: TGTGCCAGCCGACCGGGGGCGAAAGATACGCAGTATTTT.

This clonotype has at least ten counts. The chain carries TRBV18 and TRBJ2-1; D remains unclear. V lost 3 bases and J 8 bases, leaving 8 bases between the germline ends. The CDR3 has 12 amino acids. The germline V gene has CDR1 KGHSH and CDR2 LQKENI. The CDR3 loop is CASSPESDEQFF. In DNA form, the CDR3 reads TGTGCCAGCTCACCCGAAAGTGATGAGCAGTTCTTC.

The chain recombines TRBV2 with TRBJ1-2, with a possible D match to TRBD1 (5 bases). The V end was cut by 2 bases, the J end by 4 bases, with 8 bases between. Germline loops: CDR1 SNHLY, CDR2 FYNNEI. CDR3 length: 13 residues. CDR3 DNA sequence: TGTGCCAGCAGTGAACAGGGTCCCTATGGCTACACCTTC. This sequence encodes CASSEQGPYGYTF. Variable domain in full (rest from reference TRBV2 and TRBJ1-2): EPEVTQTPSHQVTQMGQEVILRCVPISNHLYFYWYRQILGQKVEFLVSFYNNEISEKSEIFDDQFSVERPDGSNFTLKIRSTKLEDSAMYFCASSEQGPYGYTFGSGTRLTVV.

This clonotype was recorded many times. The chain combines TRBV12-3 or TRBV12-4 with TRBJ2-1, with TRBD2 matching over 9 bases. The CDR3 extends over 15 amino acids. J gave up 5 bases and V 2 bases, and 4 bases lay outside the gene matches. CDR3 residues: CASSLYGGGDNEQFF. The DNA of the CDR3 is TGTGCCAGCAGTTTATACGGCGGGGGGGACAATGAGCAGTTCTTC.